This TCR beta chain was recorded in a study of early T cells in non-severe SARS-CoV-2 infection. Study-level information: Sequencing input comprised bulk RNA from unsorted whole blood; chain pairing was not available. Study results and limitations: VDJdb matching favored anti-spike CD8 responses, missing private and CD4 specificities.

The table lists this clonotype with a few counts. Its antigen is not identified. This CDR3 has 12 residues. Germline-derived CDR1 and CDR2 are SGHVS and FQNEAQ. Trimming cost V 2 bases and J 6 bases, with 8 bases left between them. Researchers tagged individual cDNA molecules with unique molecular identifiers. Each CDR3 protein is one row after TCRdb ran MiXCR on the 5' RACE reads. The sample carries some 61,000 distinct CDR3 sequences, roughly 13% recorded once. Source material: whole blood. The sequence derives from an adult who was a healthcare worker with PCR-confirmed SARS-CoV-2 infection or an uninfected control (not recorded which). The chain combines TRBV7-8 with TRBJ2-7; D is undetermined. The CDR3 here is CASSLPPPEQYF. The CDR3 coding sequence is TGTGCCAGCAGCTTACCCCCCCCCGAGCAGTACTTC.